This T cell receptor beta chain was obtained from a study of cytomegalovirus exposure and HLA in healthy donors. Study at large: T cells numbering approximately 170 million yielded 95 million to 140 million unique TCR beta sequences in an earlier analysis.

The PCR had 60 Vbeta and 13 Jbeta primers. Method: immunoSEQ multiplex PCR; TCRdb's copy keeps in-frame clones and lacks some. The table has around 150,000 clones, roughly three quarters seen once. This clone appeared a few times. CDR1 and CDR2 (germline): SGHAT, FQNNGV. The CDR3 runs 15 residues. V was trimmed by 5 bases and J by 5 bases, leaving 19 bases between them. What was sequenced was PBMCs. The chain links TRBV11-2 to TRBJ2-7; possibly TRBD2 for D (5 bases). The clonotype was recovered from a man in his thirties or forties in good health and CMV-seronegative. The CDR3 DNA reads TGTGCCAGCAGCCGATCGGGCGGTCCCGGGGACGAGCAGTACTTC. This sequence encodes CASSRSGGPGDEQYF. The full variable domain, with the rest looked up from reference TRBV11-2 and TRBJ2-7, is EAGVAQSPRYKIIEKRQSVAFWCNPISGHATLYWYQQILGQGPKLLIQFQNNGVVDDSQLPKDRFSAERLKGVDSTLKIQPAKLEDSAVYLCASSRSGGPGDEQYFGPGTRLTVT.